The 9 T cell receptor beta chains below were found in one sample sequenced in a study of T cells in Graves' hyperthyroidism and ophthalmopathy. Authors of the study amplified TCR beta CDR3 regions from RNA transcripts. TCR CDR3 regions were first amplified by RT-PCR with HTBI primers. TCRdb re-called the multiplex PCR reads with MiXCR, one entry per CDR3 protein. This table holds 95,000 to 100,000 distinct CDR3 sequences, roughly 56% found once. Sequenced material: blood. These receptors were taken from a middle-aged woman with Graves' hyperthyroidism.

The chain employs TRBV7-8 and TRBJ1-5; no clear D. Trimming took 1 base from V and 11 from J, leaving 12 bases between them. In germline, CDR1 is SGHVS, CDR2 FQNEAQ. The CDR3 sequence is 13 residues long. CDR3 in DNA: TGTGCCAGCAGCTTAGACCGGGTAGCATCCCAGCATTTT. Encoded protein: CASSLDRVASQHF.

The V and J genes are TRBV29-1 and TRBJ1-2; TRBD1 agrees at 11 bases. Germline-derived CDR1 and CDR2 are SQVTM and ANQGSEA. This CDR3 is 14 amino acids long. The ends lost 3 bases at V and 7 bases at J; junction bases unmatched: 7. The CDR3 bases are TGCAGCGTTGATAGGACAGGGGGCGCGGGTGGCTACACCTTC. Its translation: CSVDRTGGAGGYTF.

Notes on this clonotype: A much larger clone differs from this one at a single base, so this may be a read error. J is TRBJ1-4 and V is TRBV5-1, with D perhaps matching TRBD1 (5 bases). Germline CDR1 is SGHRS and CDR2 is YFSETQ. The CDR3 is made up of 11 amino acids. This CDR3 is CASSGGEKLLF. The CDR3 nucleotides are TGCGCCAGCAGCGGGGGTGAAAAACTGCTTTTT.

In this sample, this clonotype turned up many times. J is TRBJ1-2 and V is TRBV19, with 7 bases that match TRBD1. CDR1 LNHDA and CDR2 SQIVND come from the germline V gene (reference sequence). CDR3 size: 13 residues. V trimming: 10 bases; J trimming: 7 bases; junction bases outside the gene matches: 12. CDR3 residues: CATNPKQGSGYTF. The CDR3 DNA reads as TGTGCCACCAACCCGAAACAGGGGAGTGGCTACACCTTC.

This clonotype was recorded at least ten times. This chain connects TRBV19 to TRBJ1-2; 8 positions match TRBD1. This CDR3 region has 14 residues. The germline V gene has CDR1 LNHDA and CDR2 SQIVND (reference sequence). Trimming took 4 bases from V and 5 from J; bases not matched to a gene: 6. The CDR3, as DNA: TGTGCCAGTAGTACCCCCGACAGGGGATATGGCTACACCTTC. Translated, it gives CASSTPDRGYGYTF.

This chain uses TRBV19 with TRBJ2-5; either TRBD1 or TRBD2 may supply D (7 bases each). This CDR3 contains 16 residues. Germline CDR1 LNHDA, CDR2 SQIVND (reference sequence). Trimming shortened V by 9 bases and J by 3 bases, and 23 bases separated the two germline ends. The CDR3 nucleotides read TGTGCCAGCAGGGGGGGCGGGGAGCTGTTTGAAGAGACCCAGTACTTC. It translates to CASRGGGELFEETQYF.

V gene TRBV7-9 combines with J gene TRBJ1-2; D is ambiguous. The CDR3 is made up of 16 amino acids. The V gene lost 6 bases and the J gene lost 1 base, with 18 bases spanning the gap. Germline V gives CDR1 SEHNR, CDR2 FQNEAQ (reference sequence). The CDR3 loop is CASRPESDGSNYGYTF. In DNA, the CDR3 is TGTGCCAGCAGGCCCGAATCGGACGGAAGTAACTATGGCTACACCTTC. The full variable domain, completed using reference TRBV7-9 and TRBJ1-2, is DTGVSQNPRHKITKRGQNVTFRCDPISEHNRLYWYRQTLGQGPEFLTYFQNEAQLEKSRLLSDRFSAERPKGSFSTLEIQRTEQGDSAMYLCASRPESDGSNYGYTFGSGTRLTVV.

This clonotype was picked up a small number of times. The chain carries TRBV6-2 or TRBV6-3 and TRBJ2-3; D possibly corresponds to TRBD2 (5 bases). Germline values: CDR1 MNHEY, CDR2 SVGEGT. This CDR3 has 15 amino acids. Trimming cost V 2 bases and J 1 base, with 10 bases left between them. CDR3 in amino acids: CASSYGLDRTDTQYF. The CDR3 bases are TGTGCCAGCAGTTACGGACTGGATCGCACAGATACGCAGTATTTT.

The table lists this clonotype with a few counts. A much larger clone differs from this one at a single base, so this may be a read error. The chain links TRBV20-1 to TRBJ2-7; 11 positions match TRBD2. This CDR3 contains 13 residues. Germline assignment: CDR1 DFQATT and CDR2 SNEGSKA (reference sequence). This CDR3 is CSARTSGAYERYF. Here the CDR3 DNA reads TGCAGTGCTAGGACTAGCGGGGCCTACGAGCGGTACTTC.